This T cell receptor (beta chain) derives from a study of response to subunit inactivated influenza vaccine. Study-level points and caveats: The study's authors posited that every seasonal influenza vaccination enlists few new T cells.

The CDR3 is 14 amino acids. CDR1 is SGHKS and CDR2 is YYEKEE in the germline V gene (reference sequence). The germline V and J ends were trimmed by 4 bases and 4 bases, with 14 bases remaining between them. TCRdb used MiXCR to reprocess the RT-PCR reads, holding one entry per CDR3 protein. The repertoire holds about half a million distinct CDR3 sequences, with approximately 11% as singletons. This clonotype showed up just a few times. Its antigen is not identified. This TCR came from a man aged 45-65 years who received an inactivated influenza vaccine. This chain connects TRBV5-5 to TRBJ1-2; D gene ambiguous. Sample: PBMCs from blood, taken about 40 days after vaccination. In DNA, the CDR3 is TGTGCCAGCAGCGAAGAGGGTACAGTCTATGGCTACACCTTC. Its translation: CASSEEGTVYGYTF.